This TCR beta chain is drawn from a study of shared clonotypes between healthy human individuals. Study results and caveats: Sampling covered nothing but blood. Tissue TCR repertoires likely differ from those found in blood. Sequencing depth was expected to affect clonotype sharing among donors.

From germline, CDR1 is MNHEY and CDR2 SMNVEV (reference sequence). V was cut by 2 bases and J by 7 bases, with 12 bases left in between. CDR3 length: 15 residues. Sequencing used immunoSEQ multiplex PCR; TCRdb keeps in-frame clones, though not all of them. The sample comprises about 2 million clones, roughly 94% of which are singletons, and 1% to 1.5% rests with the top ten. Selected positively for CCR7 and CD45RO-negative, naive CD8 cells excluded terminally differentiated effector memory CD45RA+ cells. In regard to this clone: Its antigen is undetermined.

Sequenced: naive CD8+ T cells sorted from blood. The rearrangement links TRBV27 to TRBJ1-6; a weak D match, TRBD1 (6 bases). The sequence came from a man between 18 and 35 years old in good health. The DNA of the CDR3 is TGTGCCAGCAGTTTAATTGGGGGCCTGAATTCACCCCTCCACTTT. Residues: CASSLIGGLNSPLHF.